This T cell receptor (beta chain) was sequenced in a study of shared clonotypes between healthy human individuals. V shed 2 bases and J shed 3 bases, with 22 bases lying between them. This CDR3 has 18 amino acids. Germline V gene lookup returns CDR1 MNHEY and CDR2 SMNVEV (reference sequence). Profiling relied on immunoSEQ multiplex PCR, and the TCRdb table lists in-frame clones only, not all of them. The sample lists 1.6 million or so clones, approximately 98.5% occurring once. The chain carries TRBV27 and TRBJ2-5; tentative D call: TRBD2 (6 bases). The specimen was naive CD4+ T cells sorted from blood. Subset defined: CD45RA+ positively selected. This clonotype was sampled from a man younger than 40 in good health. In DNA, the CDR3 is TGTGCCAGCAGTTTAGGAGGGCATGGGGGGAGGATTGAAGAGACCCAGTACTTC. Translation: CASSLGGHGGRIEETQYF.